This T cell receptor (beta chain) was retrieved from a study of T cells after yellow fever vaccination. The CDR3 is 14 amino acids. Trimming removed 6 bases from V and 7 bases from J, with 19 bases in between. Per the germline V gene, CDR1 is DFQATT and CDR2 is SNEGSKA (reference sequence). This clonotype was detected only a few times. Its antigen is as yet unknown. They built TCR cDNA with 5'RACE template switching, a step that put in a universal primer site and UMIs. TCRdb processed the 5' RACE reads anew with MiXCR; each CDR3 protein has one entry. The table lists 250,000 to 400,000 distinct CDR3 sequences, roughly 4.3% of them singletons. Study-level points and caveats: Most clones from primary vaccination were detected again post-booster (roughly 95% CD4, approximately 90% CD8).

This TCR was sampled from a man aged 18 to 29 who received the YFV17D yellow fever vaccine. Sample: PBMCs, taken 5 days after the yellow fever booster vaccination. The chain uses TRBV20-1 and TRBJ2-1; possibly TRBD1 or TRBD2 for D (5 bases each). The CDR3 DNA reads TGCAGTGCAGAGGCTGGGGACCACCAGAATGAGCAGTTCTTC. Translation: CSAEAGDHQNEQFF.